The rows below give T cell receptor beta chains drawn from one sample of a study of blood T cell repertoires in COVID-19. Libraries were prepared by immunoSEQ multiplex PCR; TCRdb keeps only in-frame clonotypes and omits some of them. The sample shows more than 300,000 clones, about nine tenths of them seen only once. Sample: PBMCs or T cells enriched from blood (not recorded which). The source is a woman in her thirties or forties who had been exposed to COVID-19. CDR3s include the opening cysteine and the closing phenylalanine or tryptophan. The D gene is left open where the match is weak. A clone size is listed for some rows: how often the clone was seen (once, few, many), or a class if it is expanded.

j_call v_call clone_size d_call cdr3_aa cdr3_nt
TRBJ1-6 TRBV12-3/TRBV12-4 NA NA CASRDGHPSPLHF TGTGCCAGCAGGGACGGACACCCTTCACCCCTCCACTTT
TRBJ1-2 TRBV27 NA NA CASSPPGASGGYTF TGTGCCAGCAGCCCGCCAGGGGCCTCGGGGGGCTACACCTTC
TRBJ1-2 TRBV5-1 NA TRBD1 CASSGGQGTGYGYTF TGCGCCAGCAGCGGAGGACAGGGTACAGGGTATGGCTACACCTTC
TRBJ2-7 TRBV18 NA TRBD2 CASSPGPPYGGGYEQYF TGTGCCAGCTCACCAGGCCCCCCGTACGGGGGGGGATACGAGCAGTACTTC
TRBJ1-3 TRBV30 NA NA CAWSRSYGNTIYF TGTGCCTGGAGTAGAAGCTACGGAAACACCATATATTTT
TRBJ1-1 TRBV7-3 NA NA CASSGQLNTEAFF TGTGCCAGCAGCGGACAGTTGAACACTGAAGCTTTCTTT
TRBJ1-6 TRBV19 NA NA CASRDDSAYSPLHF TGTGCCAGCCGAGACGACAGTGCCTATTCACCCCTCCACTTT
TRBJ1-6 TRBV5-1 NA TRBD1 CASSSQTGGKNSPLHF TGCGCCAGCAGCTCTCAGACAGGGGGCAAAAATTCACCCCTCCACTTT
TRBJ1-1 TRBV19 NA TRBD1 CASSSRSDRGRRTEAFF TGTGCCAGTAGTAGCCGATCTGACAGGGGACGGCGAACTGAAGCTTTCTTT
TRBJ1-3 TRBV5-1 NA TRBD1 CASQTGVAGNTIYF TGCGCCAGCCAAACAGGGGTAGCTGGAAACACCATATATTTT
TRBJ2-7 TRBV9 NA NA CASSGPSSYEQYF TGTGCCAGCAGTGGGCCGAGCTCCTACGAGCAGTACTTC
TRBJ2-1 TRBV7-2 NA NA CASSLARSNEQFF TGTGCCAGCAGCTTAGCGCGGTCAAATGAGCAGTTCTTC
TRBJ2-1 TRBV4-1 NA NA CASSPPEYNEQFF TGCGCCAGCAGCCCACCAGAATACAATGAGCAGTTCTTC
TRBJ2-2 TRBV6-4 NA TRBD2 CASSRTSGGPGELFF TGTGCCAGCAGTCGGACTAGCGGGGGTCCCGGGGAGCTGTTTTTT
TRBJ1-2 TRBV12-3/TRBV12-4 NA NA CASSIDRLYGYTF TGTGCCAGCAGCATCGACAGACTCTATGGCTACACCTTC
TRBJ1-4 TRBV11-3 NA TRBD1 CASSPGQGAEKLFF TGTGCCAGCAGCCCGGGGCAGGGGGCGGAAAAACTGTTTTTT
TRBJ1-1 TRBV29-1 NA NA CSASSGGYFEAFF TGCAGCGCCTCATCGGGGGGCTACTTTGAAGCTTTCTTT
TRBJ2-1 TRBV7-2 few TRBD2 CASSLVLAGEFF TGTGCCAGCAGCCTAGTCCTAGCGGGCGAGTTCTTC
TRBJ2-7 TRBV6-2/TRBV6-3 NA NA CASSYWRGPALEQYF TGTGCCAGCAGTTATTGGAGAGGCCCCGCCCTCGAGCAGTACTTC
TRBJ1-2 TRBV3-1/TRBV3-2 NA NA CASSQDGNYGYTF TGTGCCAGCAGCCAAGACGGTAACTATGGCTACACCTTC
TRBJ1-2 TRBV6-5 NA TRBD1 CATHRRTGRTYGYTF TGTGCCACCCACAGGAGGACAGGACGGACCTATGGCTACACCTTC
TRBJ1-1 TRBV19 once TRBD1 CASETGANLLNTEAFF TGTGCCAGTGAGACAGGGGCGAATCTTTTGAACACTGAAGCTTTCTTT
TRBJ1-2 TRBV7-9 NA NA CASSLGEDGYTF TGTGCCAGCAGCTTAGGGGAGGATGGCTACACCTTC
TRBJ2-1 TRBV9 NA TRBD2 CASSPSLGTINEQFF TGTGCCAGCAGCCCCAGCTTGGGGACTATCAATGAGCAGTTCTTC
TRBJ2-7 TRBV10-2 NA TRBD1 CASSGSPGTGFYEQYF TGCGCCAGCAGCGGATCCCCCGGGACAGGGTTCTACGAGCAGTACTTC
TRBJ1-1 TRBV12-5 NA NA CASGLGTVFEAFF TGTGCTAGTGGTTTGGGGACAGTGTTTGAAGCTTTCTTT
TRBJ1-2 TRBV19 NA TRBD1 CASSIPKGTGGGYGYTF TGTGCCAGTAGTATCCCCAAGGGGACAGGGGGAGGATATGGCTACACCTTC
TRBJ2-1 TRBV10-3 NA TRBD1 CAISEEGAFYNEQFF TGTGCCATCAGTGAGGAGGGGGCTTTCTACAATGAGCAGTTCTTC
TRBJ2-3 TRBV24-1 NA NA CATSEASTDTQYF TGTGCCACCAGTGAAGCCAGCACAGATACGCAGTATTTT
TRBJ1-1 TRBV19 NA NA CASSIPGGSTEAFF TGTGCCAGTAGTATCCCCGGCGGGAGCACTGAAGCTTTCTTT
TRBJ2-1 TRBV10-1 once NA CASSSPYNEQFF TGCGCCAGCAGTTCCCCTTACAATGAGCAGTTCTTC
TRBJ1-2 TRBV5-3 NA TRBD1 CARSLTKYRGPNYGYTF TGTGCCAGAAGCTTAACCAAATACAGGGGACCGAACTATGGCTACACCTTC
TRBJ2-3 TRBV7-9 NA TRBD1 CASSSRDRGPDTQYF TGTGCCAGCAGCTCCCGGGACAGGGGCCCAGATACGCAGTATTTT
TRBJ2-2 TRBV5-6 NA NA CASSLFRNTGELFF TGTGCCAGCAGCTTGTTTAGGAACACCGGGGAGCTGTTTTTT
TRBJ2-7 TRBV21-1 many NA CASSRRLAGEEQYF TGTGCCAGCAGCCGCCGACTAGCGGGGGAGGAGCAGTACTTC
TRBJ2-3 TRBV19 NA NA CASRKQGGIDTQYF TGTGCCAGTAGGAAACAGGGGGGGATAGATACGCAGTATTTT
TRBJ2-2 TRBV7-8 NA TRBD2 CASSLFSRGELAGVTGELFF TGTGCCAGCAGCTTATTTTCCAGGGGGGAACTAGCGGGAGTAACCGGGGAGCTGTTTTTT
TRBJ2-7 TRBV6-5 NA NA CASRDTYEQYF TGTGCCAGCAGGGACACTTACGAGCAGTACTTC
TRBJ2-1 TRBV3-1/TRBV3-2 NA NA CASSPRGRGNEQFF TGTGCCAGCAGCCCGAGAGGTCGGGGCAATGAGCAGTTCTTC
TRBJ1-1 TRBV6-1 NA NA CASSERQVNTEAFF TGTGCCAGCAGTGAAAGACAGGTAAACACTGAAGCTTTCTTT
TRBJ1-5 TRBV7-3 NA NA CASSLMSGQPQHF TGTGCCAGCAGCTTAATGTCGGGTCAGCCCCAGCATTTT
TRBJ1-2 TRBV5-6 NA TRBD1 CASSPGQGNYGYTF TGTGCCAGCAGCCCCGGACAGGGTAACTATGGCTACACCTTC
TRBJ2-6 TRBV13 NA TRBD1 CASSSSLGTATSHSGANVLTF TGTGCCAGCAGCTCCTCGCTAGGGACAGCTACTTCCCACTCTGGGGCCAACGTCCTGACTTTC
TRBJ2-1 TRBV5-8 NA TRBD1 CASSLMGQGQHNEQFF TGTGCCAGCAGCTTGATGGGACAGGGGCAACACAATGAGCAGTTCTTC
TRBJ1-4 TRBV18 NA NA CASSPPTTLDEKLFF TGTGCCAGCTCACCACCGACGACTTTGGATGAAAAACTGTTTTTT